The next 9 T cell receptor beta chains were all read from a single sample in a study of T-cell memory formation after mild COVID-19. In TCRdb, the 5' RACE reads were re-called with MiXCR into one record per CDR3 protein. This table has around 200,000 distinct CDR3 sequences, around 26% appearing once. Sequencing input: PBMCs or a T cell subset sorted from them (not recorded which). These receptors were collected from an adult woman who had mild COVID-19 (a few samples of this study predate the infection). Cell type and time point are not known.

The J gene is TRBJ2-1, the V gene TRBV9, with TRBD2 as a possible D gene (6 bases). V was pared by 0 bases and J by 10 bases, with 11 bases between. This CDR3 region has 13 residues. Germline V gene data show CDR1 as SGDLS and CDR2 as YYNGEE. DNA of the CDR3: TGTGCCAGCAGCGTAGGCGGGGTAGGAGAGCAGTTCTTC. Protein: CASSVGGVGEQFF.

The chain links TRBV3-1 to TRBJ1-1; TRBD1 aligns across 7 bases. Germline CDR1 LGHDT, CDR2 YNNKEL (reference sequence). V shed 4 bases and J 6 bases; nucleotides not matched to a gene: 11. The CDR3 sequence is 15 residues long. CDR3 bases: TGTGCCAGCAGCCGAACAGGGGTTAAAGAGGCTGAAGCTTTCTTT. This gives the protein CASSRTGVKEAEAFF.

This clonotype was counted between two and nine times. This chain joins TRBV5-1 and TRBJ1-2; TRBD1 is a possible D gene (6 bases). The CDR3 spans 13 residues. Germline values: CDR1 SGHRS, CDR2 YFSETQ. V dropped 4 bases and J dropped 2 bases, with 9 bases sitting between them. This chain's CDR3 is CASSTDSNYGYTF. The CDR3 DNA is TGCGCCAGCAGCACGGACAGCAACTATGGCTACACCTTC.

The rearrangement uses TRBV19 and TRBJ2-1; 10 bases align to TRBD2. Trimming removed 7 bases from V and 1 base from J; junction bases left unmatched: 4. The CDR3 loop spans 15 amino acids. In germline, CDR1 is LNHDA, CDR2 SQIVND (reference sequence). The CDR3: CASTTSGASYNEQFF. For the CDR3, the DNA is TGTGCCAGTACCACTAGCGGGGCTTCCTACAATGAGCAGTTCTTC.

This clonotype has just a few counts. V gene TRBV12-3 or TRBV12-4 combines with J gene TRBJ2-7; no clear D gene. V shed 2 bases and J shed 5 bases, with 13 bases lying between them. CDR3 length: 14 amino acids. For the CDR3, the DNA is TGTGCCAGCAGTTTAAGCTGGGCTGGCAACGAGCAGTACTTC. Translating gives CASSLSWAGNEQYF.

This clonotype was counted between two and nine times. The CDR3 region is CASSSPLISGNTIYF. The CDR3 DNA sequence: TGTGCCAGCAGTTCGCCATTGATAAGTGGAAACACCATATATTTT. The J gene is TRBJ1-3, the V gene TRBV12-3 or TRBV12-4; D is unclear. V lost 4 bases and J 3 bases, leaving 13 bases between the germline ends. This CDR3 is 15 amino acids long.

This chain links TRBV5-6 with TRBJ2-5; D gene ambiguous. Trimming took 7 bases from V and 5 from J, leaving 12 bases between them. Germline V gene lookup returns CDR1 SGHDT and CDR2 YYEEEE. The CDR3 spans 12 residues. This chain's CDR3 is CASYDRRETQYF. CDR3 nucleotide sequence: TGTGCCAGCTATGACCGGCGGGAGACCCAGTACTTC.

The J gene is TRBJ1-1, the V gene TRBV7-9; D is possibly TRBD1 (6 bases). The length of the CDR3 is 13 residues. The germline V gene encodes CDR1 SEHNR and CDR2 FQNEAQ (reference sequence). Trimming removed 6 bases from V and 4 bases from J, with 12 bases in between. CDR3 amino acids: CASRRGRTTEAFF. The CDR3 nucleotides are TGTGCCAGCAGGCGGGGGCGGACCACTGAAGCTTTCTTT.

This clonotype was counted only a few times. V is TRBV6-2 or TRBV6-3 and J is TRBJ2-1; D might be TRBD2 (5 bases). The V gene's germline CDR1 is MNHEY and CDR2 SVGEGT. Trimming took off 6 bases at V and 2 bases at J, with 17 bases between the two ends. This CDR3 contains 16 residues. This chain's CDR3 is CASRGMEDYTYNEQFF. The DNA of the CDR3 is TGTGCCAGCAGGGGGATGGAGGATTACACCTACAATGAGCAGTTCTTC.